Included here is one T cell receptor beta chain sequence, with context. Distinct nucleotide sequences in the sample also encode this CDR3. Germline CDR1 and CDR2: SGHDN and FVKESK. The CDR3 is 13 residues long. V was shortened by 3 bases and J by 0 bases, with 6 bases between the two germline ends. The data originate from a study of blood T cell repertoires in COVID-19. The method was immunoSEQ multiplex PCR; TCRdb's version includes in-frame clones alone and lacks a portion of them. The sample includes 250,000 to 300,000 clones, roughly 85% seen only once; the top ten take 5.1%. J is TRBJ2-7 and V is TRBV14; no reliable D call. This TCR was recovered from a middle-aged man with active or convalescent COVID-19. The material sequenced was peripheral blood. The CDR3 loop reads CASSQVSSYEQYF. CDR3 sequence (DNA): TGTGCCAGCAGCCAGGTCAGCTCCTACGAGCAGTACTTC.